This T cell receptor (beta chain) was captured in a study of T cells in Graves' hyperthyroidism and ophthalmopathy. CDR1 is GTSNPN, CDR2 SVGIG, per germline (reference sequence). Trimming removed 3 bases from V and 0 bases from J, with 11 bases in between. The CDR3 consists of 14 residues. Template material for amplifying TCR beta CDR3 regions consisted of RNA transcripts. The HTBI set primed first-round TCR CDR3 RT-PCR. TCRdb analysed the multiplex PCR reads with MiXCR anew, one entry per CDR3 protein. The table has approximately 510,000 distinct CDR3 sequences, roughly 20% seen once. Sequences were obtained from blood. The TCR was taken from a man aged 18 to 35 with Graves' hyperthyroidism. This sequence joins TRBV30 and TRBJ1-1; tentative D call: TRBD1 (5 bases). CDR3 amino acids: CAWSAKGLNTEAFF. CDR3 nucleotide sequence: TGTGCCTGGAGCGCGAAGGGGTTGAACACTGAAGCTTTCTTT. The variable domain in full, completed from reference TRBV30 and TRBJ1-1, reads SQTIHQWPATLVQPVGSPLSLECTVEGTSNPNLYWYRQAAGRGLQLLFYSVGIGQISSEVPQNLSASRPQDRQFILSSKKLLLSDSGFYLCAWSAKGLNTEAFFGQGTRLTVV.